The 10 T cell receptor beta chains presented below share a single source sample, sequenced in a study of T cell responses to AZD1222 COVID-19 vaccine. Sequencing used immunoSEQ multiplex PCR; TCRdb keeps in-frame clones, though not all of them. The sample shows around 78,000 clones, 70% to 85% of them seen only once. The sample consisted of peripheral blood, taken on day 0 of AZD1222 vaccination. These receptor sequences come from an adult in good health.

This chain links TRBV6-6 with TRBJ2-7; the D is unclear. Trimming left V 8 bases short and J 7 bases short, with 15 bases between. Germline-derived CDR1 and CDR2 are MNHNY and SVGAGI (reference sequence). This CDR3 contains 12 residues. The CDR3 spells CASLRGGSEQYF. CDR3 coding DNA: TGTGCCAGCCTCCGTGGCGGAAGTGAGCAGTACTTC.

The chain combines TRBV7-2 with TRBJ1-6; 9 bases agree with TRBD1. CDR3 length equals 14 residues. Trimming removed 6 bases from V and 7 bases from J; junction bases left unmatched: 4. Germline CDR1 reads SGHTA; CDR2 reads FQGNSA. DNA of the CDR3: TGTGCCAGCAGGACAGGGGGATTAAATTCACCCCTCCACTTT. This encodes CASRTGGLNSPLHF.

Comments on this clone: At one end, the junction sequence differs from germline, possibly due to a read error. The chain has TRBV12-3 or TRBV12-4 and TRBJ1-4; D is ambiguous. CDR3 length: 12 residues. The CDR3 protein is CASSLGVTSLNF. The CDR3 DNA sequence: TGTGCCAGCAGTTTAGGGGTCACGTCTCTGAACTTT.

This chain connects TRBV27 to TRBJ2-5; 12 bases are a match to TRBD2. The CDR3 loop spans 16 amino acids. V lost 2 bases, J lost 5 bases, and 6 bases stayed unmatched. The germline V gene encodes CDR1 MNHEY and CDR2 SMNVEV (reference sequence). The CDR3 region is CASSLLAGGRRETQYF. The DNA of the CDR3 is TGTGCCAGCAGTTTACTAGCGGGGGGGAGACGCGAGACCCAGTACTTC.

The CDR3 loop reads CASSILAVSSYNEQFF. The DNA of the CDR3 is TGTGCCAGTAGTATTCTAGCGGTTTCATCCTACAATGAGCAGTTCTTC. This chain connects TRBV19 to TRBJ2-1; 7 nucleotides match TRBD2. This CDR3 spans 16 amino acids. Germline V gene data show CDR1 as LNHDA and CDR2 as SQIVND (reference sequence). Trimming removed 3 bases from V and 1 base from J; junction bases left unmatched: 6.

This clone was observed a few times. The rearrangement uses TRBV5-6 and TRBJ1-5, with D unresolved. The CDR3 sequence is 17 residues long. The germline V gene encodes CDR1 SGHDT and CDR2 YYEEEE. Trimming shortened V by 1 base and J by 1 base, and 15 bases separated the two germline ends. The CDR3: CASSLRGASLSNQPQHF. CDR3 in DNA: TGTGCCAGCAGCTTGCGGGGTGCGTCCCTGAGCAATCAGCCCCAGCATTTT.

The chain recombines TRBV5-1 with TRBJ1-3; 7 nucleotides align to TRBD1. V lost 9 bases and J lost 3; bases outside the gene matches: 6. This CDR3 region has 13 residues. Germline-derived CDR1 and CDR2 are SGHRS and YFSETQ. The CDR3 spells CAIGGTDGNTIYF. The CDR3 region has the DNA TGCGCCATCGGGGGGACAGATGGAAACACCATATATTTT. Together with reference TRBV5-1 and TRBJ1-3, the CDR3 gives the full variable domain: KAGVTQTPRYLIKTRGQQVTLSCSPISGHRSVSWYQQTPGQGLQFLFEYFSETQRNKGNFPGRFSGRQFSNSRSEMNVSTLELGDSALYLCAIGGTDGNTIYFGEGSWLTVV.

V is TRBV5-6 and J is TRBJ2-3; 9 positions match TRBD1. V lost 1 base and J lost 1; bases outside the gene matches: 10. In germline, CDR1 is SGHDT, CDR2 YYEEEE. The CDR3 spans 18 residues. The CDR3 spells CASSLFGQGSGGTDTQYF. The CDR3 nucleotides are TGTGCCAGCAGCTTGTTTGGACAGGGGTCCGGTGGCACAGATACGCAGTATTTT.

The DNA of the CDR3 is TGTGCCAGCAGCGAGTCAGCGGCCTATGGCTACACCTTC. Amino acid sequence: CASSESAAYGYTF. V and J are TRBV12-3 or TRBV12-4 and TRBJ1-2; D uncertain. The ends were cut back, 6 bases at V and 4 bases at J, with 12 bases in the middle. The CDR3 is made up of 13 amino acids.

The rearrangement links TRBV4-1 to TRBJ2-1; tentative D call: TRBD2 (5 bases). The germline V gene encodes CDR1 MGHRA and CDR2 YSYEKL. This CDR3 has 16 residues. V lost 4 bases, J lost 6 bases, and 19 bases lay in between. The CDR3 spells CASSPMGRGRGNEQFF. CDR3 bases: TGCGCCAGCAGCCCTATGGGTCGAGGGAGAGGCAATGAGCAGTTCTTC.